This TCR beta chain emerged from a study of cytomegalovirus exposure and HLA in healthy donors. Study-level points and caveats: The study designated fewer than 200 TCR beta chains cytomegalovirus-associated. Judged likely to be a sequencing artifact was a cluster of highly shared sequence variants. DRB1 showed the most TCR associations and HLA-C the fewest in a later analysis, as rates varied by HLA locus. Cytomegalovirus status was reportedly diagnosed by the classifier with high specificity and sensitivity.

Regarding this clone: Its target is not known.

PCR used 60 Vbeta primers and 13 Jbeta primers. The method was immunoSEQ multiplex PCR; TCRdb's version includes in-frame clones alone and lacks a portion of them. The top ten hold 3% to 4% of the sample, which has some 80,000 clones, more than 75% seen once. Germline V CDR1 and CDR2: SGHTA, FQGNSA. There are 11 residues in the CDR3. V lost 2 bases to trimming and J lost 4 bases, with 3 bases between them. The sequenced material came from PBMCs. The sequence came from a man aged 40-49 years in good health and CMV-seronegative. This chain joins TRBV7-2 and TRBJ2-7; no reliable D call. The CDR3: CASSLSYEQYF. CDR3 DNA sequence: TGTGCCAGCAGCTTATCGTACGAGCAGTACTTC.